This is a list of T cell receptor beta chains from one sample in a study of blood T cells in healthy people across ages. TCRdb re-called the 5' RACE reads with MiXCR, one entry per CDR3 protein. This table has about 800,000 distinct CDR3 sequences, 58% appearing once. Sequenced sample: blood. These receptors were obtained from a man in his thirties or forties in good health. The CDR3 runs from the conserved cysteine through the conserved F or W. Not every row has a clone size; where given, it reads once, few, many or a size class.

J	V	size	CDR3
TRBJ2-1	TRBV20-1	.	CSATTGLGYNEQFF
TRBJ1-2	TRBV29-1	.	CSVEEGAGRGYTF
TRBJ1-2	TRBV5-1	.	CASSLDVSDYGYTF
TRBJ2-1	TRBV29-1	.	CSVPQRGGLVNYNEQFF
TRBJ1-2	TRBV14	.	CAIRHASGGHTF
TRBJ1-2	TRBV28	.	CAGGDGTEYGYTF
TRBJ2-1	TRBV20-1	.	CSAHRGQGNEQIF
TRBJ2-1	TRBV7-9	.	CATTQGASYNEQFF
TRBJ1-2	TRBV7-2	few	CASTGQGPYGYTF
TRBJ2-7	TRBV27	.	CATGTSASSYEQYF
TRBJ2-5	TRBV6-5	.	CASTSSGLREQYF
TRBJ2-4	TRBV6-2/TRBV6-3	.	CASSRRLVGDIQYF
TRBJ2-7	TRBV4-2	.	CASSQDRGQATYEQYF
TRBJ1-1	TRBV20-1	.	CSARVPGKNTEAFF
TRBJ1-1	TRBV4-1	.	CASSLEAGTNTEAFF
TRBJ1-2	TRBV12-5	.	CASGLTANYGYTF
TRBJ2-7	TRBV20-1	.	CSASGGAGSLREQYF
TRBJ2-1	TRBV6-1	.	CASRGPSYNEQFF
TRBJ1-1	TRBV7-2	few	CASSLAVGGTEAFF
TRBJ2-1	TRBV15	.	CATNRVGGYNEQFF
TRBJ2-7	TRBV20-1	.	CSARVGGRTFYEQYF
TRBJ2-1	TRBV20-1	few	CSASLGVEQFF